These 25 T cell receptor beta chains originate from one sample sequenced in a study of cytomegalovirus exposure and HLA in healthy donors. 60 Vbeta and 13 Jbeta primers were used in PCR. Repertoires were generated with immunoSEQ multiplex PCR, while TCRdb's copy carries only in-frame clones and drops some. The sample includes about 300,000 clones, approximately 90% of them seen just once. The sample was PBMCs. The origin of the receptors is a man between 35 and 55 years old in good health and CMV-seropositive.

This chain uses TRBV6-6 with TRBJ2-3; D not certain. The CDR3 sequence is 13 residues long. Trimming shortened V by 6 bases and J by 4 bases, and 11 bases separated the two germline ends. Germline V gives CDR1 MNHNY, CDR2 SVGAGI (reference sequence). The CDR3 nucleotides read TGTGCCAGCAGGGAGTTGGCACCAGATACGCAGTATTTT. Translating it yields CASRELAPDTQYF.

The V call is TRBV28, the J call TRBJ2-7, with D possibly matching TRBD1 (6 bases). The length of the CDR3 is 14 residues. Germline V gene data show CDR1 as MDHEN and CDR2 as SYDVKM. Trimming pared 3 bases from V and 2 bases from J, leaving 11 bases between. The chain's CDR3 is CASSFSRGPYEQYF. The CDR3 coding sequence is TGTGCCAGCAGTTTTAGCAGGGGACCCTACGAGCAGTACTTC.

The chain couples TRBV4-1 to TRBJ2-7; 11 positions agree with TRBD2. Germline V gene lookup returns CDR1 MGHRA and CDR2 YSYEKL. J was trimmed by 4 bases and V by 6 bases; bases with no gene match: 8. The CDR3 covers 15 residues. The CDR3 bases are TGCGCCAGCAGTTTAACTAGCGGGAGCATTTACGAGCAGTACTTC. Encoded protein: CASSLTSGSIYEQYF.

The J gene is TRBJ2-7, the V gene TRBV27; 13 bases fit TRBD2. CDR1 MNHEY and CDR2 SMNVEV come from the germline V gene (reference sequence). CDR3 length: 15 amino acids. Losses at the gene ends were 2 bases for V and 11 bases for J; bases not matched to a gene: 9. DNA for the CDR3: TGTGCCAGCAGTTTAACCCGGACTAGCGGGAGTAAAGAGTACTTC. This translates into CASSLTRTSGSKEYF.

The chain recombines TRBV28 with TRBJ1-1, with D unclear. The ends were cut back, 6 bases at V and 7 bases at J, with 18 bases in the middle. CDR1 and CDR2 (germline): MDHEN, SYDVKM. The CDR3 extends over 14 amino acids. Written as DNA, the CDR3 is TGTGCCAGCAGGAACCAACAGAGCCCCAGTGAAGCTTTCTTT. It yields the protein CASRNQQSPSEAFF.

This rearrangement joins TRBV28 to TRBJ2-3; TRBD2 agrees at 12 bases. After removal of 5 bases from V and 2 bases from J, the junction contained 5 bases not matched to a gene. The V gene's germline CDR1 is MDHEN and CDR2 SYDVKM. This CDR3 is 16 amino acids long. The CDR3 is CASSPSGREYTDTQYF. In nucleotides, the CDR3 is TGTGCCAGCAGTCCTAGCGGGAGGGAGTACACAGATACGCAGTATTTT.

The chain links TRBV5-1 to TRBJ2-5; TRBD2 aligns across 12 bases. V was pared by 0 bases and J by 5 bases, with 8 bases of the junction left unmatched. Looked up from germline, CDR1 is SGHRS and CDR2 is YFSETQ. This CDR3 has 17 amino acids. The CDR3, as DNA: TGCGCCAGCAGCTTGGAGACTAGCGGGAGTAGTTCCGAGACCCAGTACTTC. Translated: CASSLETSGSSSETQYF.

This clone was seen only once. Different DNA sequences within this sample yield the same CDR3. As DNA, the CDR3 is TGTGCCAGCAGCTCGGGACTAGCGGCCTACGAGCAGTACTTC. This gives the protein CASSSGLAAYEQYF. The chain couples TRBV27 to TRBJ2-7; 11 bases are a match to TRBD2. The CDR3 covers 14 residues. Trimming took 6 bases from V and 2 from J; bases not matched to a gene: 3. CDR1 and CDR2 from the germline V gene are MNHEY and SMNVEV (reference sequence).

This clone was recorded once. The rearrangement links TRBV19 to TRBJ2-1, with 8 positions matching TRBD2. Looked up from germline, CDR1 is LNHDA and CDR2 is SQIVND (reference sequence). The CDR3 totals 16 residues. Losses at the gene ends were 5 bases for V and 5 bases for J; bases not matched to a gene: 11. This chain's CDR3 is CASSPEVWRGDNEQFF. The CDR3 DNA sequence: TGTGCCAGTAGTCCAGAGGTCTGGCGGGGGGACAATGAGCAGTTCTTC.

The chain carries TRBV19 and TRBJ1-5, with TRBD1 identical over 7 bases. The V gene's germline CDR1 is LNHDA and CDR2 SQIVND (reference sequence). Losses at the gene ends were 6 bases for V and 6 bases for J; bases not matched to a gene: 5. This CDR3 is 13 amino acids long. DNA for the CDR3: TGTGCCAGTAGAGACAGGGTAGGTCAGCCCCAGCATTTT. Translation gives CASRDRVGQPQHF. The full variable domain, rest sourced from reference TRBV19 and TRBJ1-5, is DGGITQSPKYLFRKEGQNVTLSCEQNLNHDAMYWYRQDPGQGLRLIYYSQIVNDFQKGDIAEGYSVSREKKESFPLTVTSAQKNPTAFYLCASRDRVGQPQHFGDGTRLSIL.

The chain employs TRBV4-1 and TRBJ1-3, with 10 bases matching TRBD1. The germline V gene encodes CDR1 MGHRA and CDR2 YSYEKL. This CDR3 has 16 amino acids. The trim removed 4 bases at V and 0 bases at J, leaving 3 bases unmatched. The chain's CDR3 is CASSLWDRGSGNTIYF. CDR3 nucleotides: TGCGCCAGCAGCCTATGGGACAGGGGCTCTGGAAACACCATATATTTT.

The CDR3: CASSYRVEDGYTF. The CDR3 nucleotides read TGTGCCAGCAGTTACCGGGTCGAGGATGGCTACACCTTC. This chain joins TRBV6-6 and TRBJ1-2; D is unclear. CDR1 MNHNY and CDR2 SVGAGI come from the germline V gene (reference sequence). The CDR3 is made up of 13 amino acids. Trimming stripped 2 bases from V and 6 bases from J, with 10 bases between.

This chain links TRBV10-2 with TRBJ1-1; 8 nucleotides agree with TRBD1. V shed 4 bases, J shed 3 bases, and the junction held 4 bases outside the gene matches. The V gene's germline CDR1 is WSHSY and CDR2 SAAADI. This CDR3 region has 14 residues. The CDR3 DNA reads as TGCGCCAGCAGTGGTGACAGGGGTTACACTGAAGCTTTCTTT. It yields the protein CASSGDRGYTEAFF.

The DNA for the CDR3 is TGTGCCAGCAGCCAAGACCCAGGGACAGGGGGCGCCGTCACCGGGGAGCTGTTTTTT. Its protein product is CASSQDPGTGGAVTGELFF. The chain couples TRBV4-2 to TRBJ2-2; 12 nucleotides match TRBD1. Looked up from germline, CDR1 is LGHNA and CDR2 is YNFKEQ. Trimming at V came to 0 bases and at J to 4 bases, leaving 9 bases not matched to a gene. This CDR3 is 19 amino acids long.

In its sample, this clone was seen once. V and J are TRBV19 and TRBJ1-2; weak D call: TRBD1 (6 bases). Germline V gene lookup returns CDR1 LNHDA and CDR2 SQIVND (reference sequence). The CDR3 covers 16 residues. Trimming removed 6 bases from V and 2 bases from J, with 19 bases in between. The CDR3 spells CASSLLTGGRNYGYTF. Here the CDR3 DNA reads TGTGCCAGTAGCCTACTGACCGGGGGGCGCAACTATGGCTACACCTTC.

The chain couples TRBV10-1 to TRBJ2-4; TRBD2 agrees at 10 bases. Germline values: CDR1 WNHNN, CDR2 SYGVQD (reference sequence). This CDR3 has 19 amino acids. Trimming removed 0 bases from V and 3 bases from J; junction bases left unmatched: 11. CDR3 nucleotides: TGCGCCAGCAGTGAGTCGGATAGCGGGAGGTCATACTTCAAAAACATTCAGTACTTC. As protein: CASSESDSGRSYFKNIQYF.

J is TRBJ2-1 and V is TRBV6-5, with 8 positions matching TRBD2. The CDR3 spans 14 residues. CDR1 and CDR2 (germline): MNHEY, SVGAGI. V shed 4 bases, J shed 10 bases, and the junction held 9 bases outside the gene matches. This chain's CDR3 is CASSSNGLAREQFF. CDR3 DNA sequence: TGTGCCAGCAGTTCAAATGGACTAGCAAGGGAGCAGTTCTTC.

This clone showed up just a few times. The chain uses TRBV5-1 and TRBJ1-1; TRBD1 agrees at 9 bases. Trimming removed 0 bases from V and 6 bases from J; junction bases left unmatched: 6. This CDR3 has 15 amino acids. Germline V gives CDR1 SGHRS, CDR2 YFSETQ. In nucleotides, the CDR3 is TGCGCCAGCAGCTTGGTGGGGGACAGGGAATCTGAAGCTTTCTTT. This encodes CASSLVGDRESEAFF.

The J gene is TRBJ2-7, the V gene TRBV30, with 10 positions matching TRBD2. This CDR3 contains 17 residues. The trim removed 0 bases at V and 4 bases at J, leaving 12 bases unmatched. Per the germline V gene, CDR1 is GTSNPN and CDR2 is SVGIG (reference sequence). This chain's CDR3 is CAWSVGGSGLAPYEQYF. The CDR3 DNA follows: TGTGCCTGGAGTGTAGGGGGGTCGGGACTAGCGCCTTACGAGCAGTACTTC.

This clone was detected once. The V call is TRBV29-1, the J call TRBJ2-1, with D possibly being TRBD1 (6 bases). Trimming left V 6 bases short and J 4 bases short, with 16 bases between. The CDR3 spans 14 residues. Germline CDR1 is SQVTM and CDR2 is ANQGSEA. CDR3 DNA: TGCAGCGTCGAGGGGGACCAACGGTACAATGAGCAGTTCTTC. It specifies CSVEGDQRYNEQFF.

The CDR3: CASSQDWTPQEKLFF. Here the CDR3 DNA reads TGCGCCAGCAGCCAAGATTGGACTCCGCAGGAAAAACTGTTTTTT. The chain carries TRBV4-1 and TRBJ1-4, with D unclear. The V gene lost 0 bases and the J gene lost 8 bases, with 13 bases spanning the gap. The CDR3 consists of 15 residues. Germline loops: CDR1 MGHRA, CDR2 YSYEKL.

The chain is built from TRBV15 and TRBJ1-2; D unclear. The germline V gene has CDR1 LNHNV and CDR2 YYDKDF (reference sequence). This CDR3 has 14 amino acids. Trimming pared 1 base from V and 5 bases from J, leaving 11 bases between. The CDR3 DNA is TGTGCCACCAGCAGAGGAGGAGGGCGGTATGGCTACACCTTC. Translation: CATSRGGGRYGYTF. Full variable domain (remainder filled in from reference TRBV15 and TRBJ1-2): DAMVIQNPRYQVTQFGKPVTLSCSQTLNHNVMYWYQQKSSQAPKLLFHYYDKDFNNEADTPDNFQSRRPNTSFCFLDIRSPGLGDTAMYLCATSRGGGRYGYTFGSGTRLTVV.

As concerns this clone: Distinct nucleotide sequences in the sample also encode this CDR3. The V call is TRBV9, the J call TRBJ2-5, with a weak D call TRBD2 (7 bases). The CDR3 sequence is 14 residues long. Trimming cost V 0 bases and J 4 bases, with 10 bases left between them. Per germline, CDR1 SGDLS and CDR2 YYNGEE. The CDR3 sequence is CASSVAGGPETQYF. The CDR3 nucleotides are TGTGCCAGCAGCGTAGCCGGGGGGCCAGAGACCCAGTACTTC.

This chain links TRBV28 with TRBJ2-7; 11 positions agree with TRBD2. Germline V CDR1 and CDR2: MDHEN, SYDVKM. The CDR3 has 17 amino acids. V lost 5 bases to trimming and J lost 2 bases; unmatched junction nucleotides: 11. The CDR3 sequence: CASSPGPSGRWTYEQYF. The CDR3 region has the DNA TGTGCCAGCAGTCCGGGGCCTAGCGGGAGGTGGACCTACGAGCAGTACTTC.

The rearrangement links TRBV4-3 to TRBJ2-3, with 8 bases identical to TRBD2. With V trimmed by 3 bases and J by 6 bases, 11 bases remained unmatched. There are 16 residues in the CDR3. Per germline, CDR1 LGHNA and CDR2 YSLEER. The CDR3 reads CASSQRPAGVGDTQYF. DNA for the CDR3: TGCGCCAGCAGCCAGAGGCCAGCGGGAGTGGGGGATACGCAGTATTTT.